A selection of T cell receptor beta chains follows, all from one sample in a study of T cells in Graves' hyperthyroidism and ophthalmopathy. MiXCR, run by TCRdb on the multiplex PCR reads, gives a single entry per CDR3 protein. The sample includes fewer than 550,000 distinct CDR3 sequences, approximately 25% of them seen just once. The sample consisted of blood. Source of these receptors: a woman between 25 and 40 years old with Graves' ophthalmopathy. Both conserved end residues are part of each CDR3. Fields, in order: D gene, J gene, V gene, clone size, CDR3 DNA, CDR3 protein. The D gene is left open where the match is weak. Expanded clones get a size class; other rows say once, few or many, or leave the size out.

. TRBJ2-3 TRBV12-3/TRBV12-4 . TGTGCCAGCAGCCCAACAGGTCCAGATACGCAGTATTTT CASSPTGPDTQYF
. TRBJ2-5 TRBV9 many TGTGCCAGCAGCGAGGAGGGGACACTCCAAGAGACCCAGTACTTC CASSEEGTLQETQYF
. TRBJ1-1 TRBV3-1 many TGTGCCAGCAGCCAAGTGAATAGGGGCACTGAAGCTTTCTTT CASSQVNRGTEAFF
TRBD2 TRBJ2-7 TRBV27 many TGTGCCAGCAGGCGAGCCGGGACTACCTTCTACGAGCAGTACTTC CASRRAGTTFYEQYF
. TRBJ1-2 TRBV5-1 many TGCGCCAGCAGCCCAGGGTATAACTATGGCTACACCTTC CASSPGYNYGYTF
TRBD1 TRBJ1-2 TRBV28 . TGTGCCAGCAATTCTCTCACAGGGGGTCGCGGTGGCTACACCTTC CASNSLTGGRGGYTF
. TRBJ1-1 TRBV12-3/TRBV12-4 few TGTGCCAGCAACATACAGGTTCTAAAAACTGAAGCTTTCTTT CASNIQVLKTEAFF
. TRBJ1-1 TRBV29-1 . TGCAGCGTTGGACGAAGGGCTGGCAAGAACACTGAAGCTTTCTTT CSVGRRAGKNTEAFF
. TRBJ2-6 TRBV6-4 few TGTGCCACCTGGATACAACCAGACCACTCTGGGGCCAACGTCCTGACTTTC CATWIQPDHSGANVLTF
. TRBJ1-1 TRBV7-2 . TGTGCCAGCAGCTTCGACACGGTTTTCACTGAAGCTTTCTTT CASSFDTVFTEAFF
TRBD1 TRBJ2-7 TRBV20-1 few TGCAGTGCTAGTTTCCCGGGACAGAACTACGAGCAGTACTTC CSASFPGQNYEQYF
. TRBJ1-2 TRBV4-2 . TGTGCCAGCAGCCAAGATCATGGGGGGCTCGTCTATGGCTACACCTTC CASSQDHGGLVYGYTF
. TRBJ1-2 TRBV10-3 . TGTGCCATCAGTGAGTCGAGAGGGCAGACCGGGGCTAACTATGGCTACACCTTC CAISESRGQTGANYGYTF
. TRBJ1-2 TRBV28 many TGTGCCAGCAGTTTTTTCGCCGACACGCCCAACTATGGCTACACCTTC CASSFFADTPNYGYTF
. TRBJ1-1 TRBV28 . TGTGCCGGCAGTTCCCCAGGGAATGAGGGGAACACTGAAGCTTTCTTT CAGSSPGNEGNTEAFF
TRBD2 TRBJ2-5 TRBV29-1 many TGCAGCGTAGGACTAGCGGAAGAGACCCAGTACTTC CSVGLAEETQYF
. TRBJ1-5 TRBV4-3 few TGCGCCAGCAGCCTAGAAACCAATCAGCCCCAGCATTTT CASSLETNQPQHF
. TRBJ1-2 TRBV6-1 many TGTGCCAGCAGCCGGGACACCCGGGGCTATGGCTACACCTTC CASSRDTRGYGYTF